The T cell receptor beta chain described here comes from a study of T cell repertoires and HLA-DP antigens. Study-level background: Average DNA input: around 230 ng for CD137+CD4+ sorts, roughly 1,100 ng pre-culture.

General study points: Against one allele, clones undetected before culture averaged approximately 39%; against the other, 50% to 65%.

About this clone: Its antigen is unidentified.

J gave up 7 bases and V 6 bases, and 11 bases lay outside the gene matches. This CDR3 region has 15 residues. Looked up from germline, CDR1 is MDHEN and CDR2 is SYDVKM. Method: immunoSEQ multiplex PCR; TCRdb's copy keeps in-frame clones and lacks some. This repertoire shows about 110,000 clones, almost 95% found once; its top ten account for approximately 0.25%. The chain couples TRBV28 to TRBJ1-5, with 8 nucleotides matching TRBD1. Sequenced material: CD4+ T cells from PBMCs. This sequence originates from a woman aged 18-29 years in good health and CMV-seronegative. CDR3 sequence reads: CASRLPQGAGQPQHF. CDR3 DNA: TGTGCCAGCAGACTACCTCAGGGGGCAGGGCAGCCCCAGCATTTT.